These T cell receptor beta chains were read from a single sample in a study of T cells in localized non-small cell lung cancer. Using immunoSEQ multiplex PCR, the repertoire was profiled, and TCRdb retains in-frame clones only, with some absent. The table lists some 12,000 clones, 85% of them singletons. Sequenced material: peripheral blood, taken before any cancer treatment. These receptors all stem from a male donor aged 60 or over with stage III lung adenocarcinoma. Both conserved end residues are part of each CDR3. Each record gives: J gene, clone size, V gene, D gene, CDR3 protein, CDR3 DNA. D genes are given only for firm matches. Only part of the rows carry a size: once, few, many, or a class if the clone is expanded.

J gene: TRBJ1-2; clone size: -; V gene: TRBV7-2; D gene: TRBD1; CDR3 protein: CASSLEGQGGGYTF; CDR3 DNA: TGTGCCAGCAGCTTAGAAGGACAGGGAGGTGGCTACACCTTC
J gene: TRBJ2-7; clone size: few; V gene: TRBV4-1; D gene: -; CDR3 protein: CASSQESGSSYEQYF; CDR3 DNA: TGCGCCAGCAGCCAAGAAAGCGGAAGCTCCTACGAGCAGTACTTC
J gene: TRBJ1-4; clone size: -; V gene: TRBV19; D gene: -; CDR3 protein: CASSIRQRNEKLFF; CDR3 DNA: TGTGCCAGTAGTATTCGACAGAGGAATGAAAAACTGTTTTTT
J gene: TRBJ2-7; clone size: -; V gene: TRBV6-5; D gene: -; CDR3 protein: CASSYWGTISYEQYF; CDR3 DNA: TGTGCCAGCAGTTACTGGGGGACAATCTCCTACGAGCAGTACTTC
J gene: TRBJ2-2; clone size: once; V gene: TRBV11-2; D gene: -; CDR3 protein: CASSLGPENTGELFF; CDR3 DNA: TGTGCCAGCAGCTTAGGGCCAGAAAACACCGGGGAGCTGTTTTTT
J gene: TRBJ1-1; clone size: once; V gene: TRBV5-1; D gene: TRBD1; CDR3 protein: CASSSGTGISNTEAFF; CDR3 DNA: TGCGCCAGCAGCTCCGGGACAGGGATATCGAACACTGAAGCTTTCTTT
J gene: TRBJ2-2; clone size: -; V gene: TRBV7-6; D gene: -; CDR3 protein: CASSSSLDSPNTGELFF; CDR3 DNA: TGTGCCAGCAGCTCCTCCTTGGACAGTCCGAACACCGGGGAGCTGTTTTTT
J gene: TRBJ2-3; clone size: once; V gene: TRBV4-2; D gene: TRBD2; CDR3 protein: CASSPAGSLAGLTDTQYF; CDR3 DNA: TGTGCCAGTAGCCCCGCAGGGTCCTTAGCGGGCCTCACAGATACGCAGTATTTT
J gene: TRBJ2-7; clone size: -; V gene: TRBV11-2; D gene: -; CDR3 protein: CASTPSGSGDEQYF; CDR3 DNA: TGTGCCAGCACCCCTTCAGGGAGTGGGGACGAGCAGTACTTC
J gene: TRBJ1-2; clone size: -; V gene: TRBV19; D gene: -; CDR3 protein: CASSSLFRGSGYTF; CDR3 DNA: TGTGCCAGTAGTTCCCTTTTCAGGGGTTCTGGCTACACCTTC
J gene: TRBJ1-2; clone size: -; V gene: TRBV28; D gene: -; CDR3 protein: CASSFEGVRGYTF; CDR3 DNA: TGTGCCAGCAGTTTTGAGGGGGTGCGTGGCTACACCTTC
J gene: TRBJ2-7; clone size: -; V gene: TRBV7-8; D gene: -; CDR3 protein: CASSPRDSSYEQYF; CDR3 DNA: TGTGCCAGCAGCCCCCGGGATAGCTCCTACGAGCAGTACTTC
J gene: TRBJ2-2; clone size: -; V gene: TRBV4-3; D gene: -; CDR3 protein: CASSQDHRGGATGELFF; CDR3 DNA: TGCGCCAGCAGCCAAGATCACAGGGGGGGGGCGACCGGGGAGCTGTTTTTT
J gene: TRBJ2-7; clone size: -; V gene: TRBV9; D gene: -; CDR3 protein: CASSPRGEGGYEQYF; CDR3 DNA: TGTGCCAGCAGCCCCCGGGGGGAAGGGGGATACGAGCAGTACTTC
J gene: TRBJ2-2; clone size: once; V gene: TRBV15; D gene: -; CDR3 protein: CATSRVWGTGELFF; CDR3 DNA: TGTGCCACCAGCAGAGTGTGGGGAACCGGGGAGCTGTTTTTT
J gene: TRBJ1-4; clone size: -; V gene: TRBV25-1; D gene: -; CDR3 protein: CASSPRSSGNEKLFF; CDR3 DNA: TGTGCCAGCAGTCCAAGGTCCTCGGGTAATGAAAAACTGTTTTTT
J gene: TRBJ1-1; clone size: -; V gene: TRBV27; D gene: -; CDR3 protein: CASNLSGRRSNTEAFF; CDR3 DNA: TGTGCCAGCAACCTCTCGGGTAGGAGATCTAACACTGAAGCTTTCTTT
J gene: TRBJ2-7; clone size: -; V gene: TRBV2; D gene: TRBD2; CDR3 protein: CASSWTSGRDPYEQYF; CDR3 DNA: TGTGCCAGCAGTTGGACTAGCGGGAGGGACCCCTACGAGCAGTACTTC
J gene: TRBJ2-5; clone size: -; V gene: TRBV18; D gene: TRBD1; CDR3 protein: CASSRDRQETQYF; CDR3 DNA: TGTGCCAGCTCAAGGGACAGACAAGAGACCCAGTACTTC
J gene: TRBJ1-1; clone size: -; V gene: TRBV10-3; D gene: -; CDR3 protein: CAISETAAMNTEAFF; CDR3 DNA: TGTGCCATCAGTGAAACGGCGGCAATGAACACTGAAGCTTTCTTT
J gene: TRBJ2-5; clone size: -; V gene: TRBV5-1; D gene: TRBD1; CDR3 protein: CASSSLQGYGETQYF; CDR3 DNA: TGCGCCAGCAGCTCCTTACAGGGGTACGGGGAGACCCAGTACTTC
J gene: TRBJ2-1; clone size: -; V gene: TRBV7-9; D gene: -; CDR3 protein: CASSLWQGGPFDNEQFF; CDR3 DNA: TGTGCCAGCAGCTTATGGCAGGGTGGCCCTTTTGACAATGAGCAGTTCTTC
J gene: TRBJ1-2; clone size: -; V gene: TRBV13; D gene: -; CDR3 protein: CASSLGLRGYTF; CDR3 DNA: TGTGCCAGCAGCTTAGGGTTACGGGGCTACACCTTC
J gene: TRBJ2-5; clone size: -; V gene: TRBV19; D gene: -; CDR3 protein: CASSIQLRETQYF; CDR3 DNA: TGTGCCAGTAGTATCCAATTACGAGAGACCCAGTACTTC
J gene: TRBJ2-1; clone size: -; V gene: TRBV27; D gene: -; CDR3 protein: CASSSLSSKYNEQFF; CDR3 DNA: TGTGCCAGCAGTTCCCTGTCCAGTAAGTACAATGAGCAGTTCTTC
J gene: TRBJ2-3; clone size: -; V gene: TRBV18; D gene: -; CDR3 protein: CASSPQGLILTDTQYF; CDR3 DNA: TGTGCCAGCTCACCACAGGGCCTGATACTCACAGATACGCAGTATTTT
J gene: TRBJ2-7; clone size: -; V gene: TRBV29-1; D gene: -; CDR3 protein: CSVDVGAGDEQYF; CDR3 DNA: TGCAGCGTTGACGTTGGGGCCGGAGACGAGCAGTACTTC
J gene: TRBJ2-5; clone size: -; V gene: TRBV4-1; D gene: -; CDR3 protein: CASSQDIDGETQYF; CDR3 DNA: TGCGCCAGCAGCCAAGATATCGATGGGGAGACCCAGTACTTC
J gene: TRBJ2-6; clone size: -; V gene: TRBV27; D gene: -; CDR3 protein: CASSPGLTSGANVLTF; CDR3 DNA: TGTGCCAGCAGTCCGGGACTGACCTCTGGGGCCAACGTCCTGACTTTC